The clone carrying this TCR beta chain was observed a few times. The data are from a study of response to subunit inactivated influenza vaccine. TCRdb processed the RT-PCR reads anew with MiXCR; each CDR3 protein has one entry. This table has 530,000 or so distinct CDR3 sequences, 14% appearing once. V lost 0 bases and J lost 2, with 15 bases in between. The germline CDR1 and CDR2 sequences are SGHRS and YFSETQ. The CDR3 spans 16 residues. This TCR was recovered from a man aged 50 or older who received an inactivated influenza vaccine. The chain uses TRBV5-1 and TRBJ2-7, with D possibly TRBD1 on 5 matching bases. This sample comprised PBMCs from blood, obtained 12 days after vaccination. The CDR3 sequence is CASSLGTLSGPYEQYF. The CDR3 DNA reads TGCGCCAGCAGCTTGGGGACGCTATCAGGGCCCTACGAGCAGTACTTC.